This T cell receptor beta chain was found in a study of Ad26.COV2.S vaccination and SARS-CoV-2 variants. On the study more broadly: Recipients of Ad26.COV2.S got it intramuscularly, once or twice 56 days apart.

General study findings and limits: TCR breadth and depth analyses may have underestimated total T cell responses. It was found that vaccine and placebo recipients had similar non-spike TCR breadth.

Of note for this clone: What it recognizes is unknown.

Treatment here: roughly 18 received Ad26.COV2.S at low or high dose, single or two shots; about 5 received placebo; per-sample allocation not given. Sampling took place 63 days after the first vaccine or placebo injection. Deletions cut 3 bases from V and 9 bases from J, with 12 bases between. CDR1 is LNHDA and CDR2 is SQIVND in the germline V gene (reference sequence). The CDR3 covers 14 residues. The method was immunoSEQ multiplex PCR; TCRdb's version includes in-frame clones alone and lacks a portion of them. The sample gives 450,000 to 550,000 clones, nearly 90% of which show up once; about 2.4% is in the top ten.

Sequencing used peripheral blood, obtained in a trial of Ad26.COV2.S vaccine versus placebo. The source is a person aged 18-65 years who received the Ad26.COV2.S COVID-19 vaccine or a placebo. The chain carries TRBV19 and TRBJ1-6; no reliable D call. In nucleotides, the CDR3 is TGTGCCAGTAGTATTTGGGTTTTGCGTTCACCCCTCCACTTT. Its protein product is CASSIWVLRSPLHF.